This T cell receptor (beta chain) was identified in a study of immune cell composition in non-small cell lung cancer. Some clones are missing from TCRdb's copy, which holds only in-frame ones; the method was immunoSEQ multiplex PCR. The table includes approximately 9,000 clones, roughly 76% detected once. Germline values: CDR1 MNHNS, CDR2 SASEGT. Trimming took off 5 bases at V and 1 base at J, with 11 bases between the two ends. The CDR3 totals 14 residues. This clonotype originated in a human donor with non-small cell lung cancer. Sequencing was carried out using lung tumor tissue. The chain couples TRBV6-1 to TRBJ1-1; tentative D call: TRBD1 (5 bases). CDR3 nucleotide sequence: TGTGCCAGCAGTCCCGGGACCCGGAACACTGAAGCTTTCTTT. As protein: CASSPGTRNTEAFF.